This T cell receptor beta chain is from a study of T cell responses to AZD1222 COVID-19 vaccine. The study, taken as a whole, reports: Sampling captured repertoires only after the peak T cell response. Baseline serology detected seropositivity in only 6 or 7 AZD1222 recipients. Donors in the cohort were predominantly white British and more often female, and clonal diversity was possibly underestimated. Spike-specific TCRs gained breadth and depth after people received two AZD1222 doses.

Data came from immunoSEQ multiplex PCR; TCRdb stores just in-frame clones and leaves some out. The sample contains some 140,000 clones, around 90% of which appear only once. On this clone: Its antigen is unknown.

The V gene's germline CDR1 is MNHEY and CDR2 SMNVEV (reference sequence). V shed 3 bases, J shed 6 bases, and the junction held 14 bases outside the gene matches. The CDR3 consists of 17 residues. The V and J genes are TRBV27 and TRBJ1-1; 9 positions match TRBD1. This receptor was taken from an adult in good health. Sequenced material: peripheral blood, taken on day 0 of AZD1222 vaccination. The CDR3 coding sequence is TGTGCCAGCAGTTTGGGGGGGACAGGGCAACTGCTGTCTGAAGCTTTCTTT. Translation: CASSLGGTGQLLSEAFF.